This T cell receptor beta chain was retrieved from a study of CD8+CD57+ T cells in acquired aplastic anemia. For the study at large: Sorted CD4+ and CD8+ cells yielded roughly 3.1 ug of DNA on average.

All patients picked for sequencing had shown, by flow cytometry, an expansion of CD8+CD57+ cells. Regarding the study as a whole: Patients showed no significant difference from controls in CD8+ Simpson's diversity. Researchers report that about 29 CD8+ CDR3 sequences appeared in both patients and controls.

For this clonotype: What it binds is unknown.

J was trimmed by 7 bases and V by 0 bases; bases with no gene match: 14. The V gene's germline CDR1 is SGHVS and CDR2 FNYEAQ. The CDR3 runs to 18 residues. The template used for profiling TCR beta VDJ and CDR3 was genomic DNA. TCRdb recomputed calls from the reads with MiXCR, one row per CDR3 protein. The sample has about 150,000 distinct CDR3 sequences; 52% are singletons. This TCR was recovered from a human donor with aplastic anemia. This chain connects TRBV7-6 to TRBJ2-7, with 11 positions matching TRBD2. Material: sorted CD4+, CD8+, or CD8+CD57+ T cells (not recorded which) from PBMCs. The chain's CDR3 is CASSLAVDSGRGSGEQYF. The CDR3 DNA follows: TGTGCCAGCAGCTTAGCGGTCGATAGCGGGAGGGGTTCGGGGGAGCAGTACTTC.